This entry features one TCR beta chain sequence. Its specificity is not known. This CDR3 spans 12 amino acids. V shed 7 bases, J shed 5 bases, and the junction held 4 bases outside the gene matches. CDR1 is MNHEY, CDR2 SMNVEV, per germline (reference sequence). The data stem from a study of shared clonotypes between healthy human individuals. Study-wide background: Each donor's CD4 naive and CD4 memory cells filled three plates apiece, CD8 naive two, and CD8 memory one.

TCRdb keeps only in-frame clones here, not all; method: immunoSEQ multiplex PCR. This sample carries millions of clones, approximately 95% of them seen once, and the ten largest clones take about 0.37%. Study observations and caveats: Even with large depth, rarefaction showed that sorted-subset sequencing was incomplete. Only blood underwent sampling, and tissue repertoires likely differ. Naive subsets usually exceeded memory subsets in estimated richness.

The receptor was isolated from a man between 18 and 29 years old in good health. Some clones in this sample may be carry-over from other donors' samples. V gene TRBV27 combines with J gene TRBJ2-7; 8 positions agree with TRBD2. The specimen was naive CD4+ T cells from PBMCs. Specified subset: CD45RA+ positively selected. The CDR3 is CASTGREHEQYF. The DNA for the CDR3 is TGTGCCAGCACCGGGAGGGAGCACGAGCAGTACTTC.